This T cell receptor (beta chain) was recovered during a study of blood T cell repertoires in COVID-19. In the study overall: Nucleic acid was either cDNA or gDNA, and it came from T cells, B-cell-depleted T cells, or PBMCs.

Sequenced by immunoSEQ multiplex PCR; TCRdb stores in-frame clones only, minus some. The sample has about 250,000 clones; 82% are singletons. Unmatched junction bases numbered 9, after V lost 5 bases and J lost 4 bases. The germline V gene encodes CDR1 SGHRS and CDR2 YFSETQ. This CDR3 has 15 residues. The TCR comes from a woman of 80 years or more with active or convalescent COVID-19. The genes are TRBV5-1 and TRBJ2-5; the match to TRBD1 covers 9 bases. Sequenced input: peripheral blood. CDR3: CASRTGTGIGETQYF. CDR3 DNA: TGCGCCAGCAGAACCGGGACAGGGATTGGAGAGACCCAGTACTTC. The variable domain in full, with the rest retrieved from reference TRBV5-1 and TRBJ2-5, is KAGVTQTPRYLIKTRGQQVTLSCSPISGHRSVSWYQQTPGQGLQFLFEYFSETQRNKGNFPGRFSGRQFSNSRSEMNVSTLELGDSALYLCASRTGTGIGETQYFGPGTRLLVL.